This T cell receptor beta chain originates from a study of cytomegalovirus exposure and HLA in healthy donors. Study summary: In an earlier analysis, 95 million to 130 million unique TCR beta sequences were found from 150 million to 200 million T cells.

The study ran its PCR with 60 Vbeta and 13 Jbeta primers. Generated by immunoSEQ multiplex PCR, the TCRdb table keeps only in-frame clones and is missing some. The sample has tens of thousands of clones. These donors, healthy bone marrow donors, were studied. CDR3 length: 17 residues. Germline V gene sequence: CDR1 SGHNT, CDR2 YYREEE (reference sequence). Trimming took 0 bases from V and 8 from J, leaving 21 bases between them. The receptor was isolated from a male donor in good health and CMV-seropositive. The specimen was PBMCs. The rearrangement uses TRBV5-4 and TRBJ2-1, with D possibly being TRBD2 (7 bases). CDR3 sequence: CASSLGGASGIRHEQFF. CDR3 bases: TGTGCCAGCAGCTTGGGGGGGGCGAGCGGGATCCGGCATGAGCAGTTCTTC.